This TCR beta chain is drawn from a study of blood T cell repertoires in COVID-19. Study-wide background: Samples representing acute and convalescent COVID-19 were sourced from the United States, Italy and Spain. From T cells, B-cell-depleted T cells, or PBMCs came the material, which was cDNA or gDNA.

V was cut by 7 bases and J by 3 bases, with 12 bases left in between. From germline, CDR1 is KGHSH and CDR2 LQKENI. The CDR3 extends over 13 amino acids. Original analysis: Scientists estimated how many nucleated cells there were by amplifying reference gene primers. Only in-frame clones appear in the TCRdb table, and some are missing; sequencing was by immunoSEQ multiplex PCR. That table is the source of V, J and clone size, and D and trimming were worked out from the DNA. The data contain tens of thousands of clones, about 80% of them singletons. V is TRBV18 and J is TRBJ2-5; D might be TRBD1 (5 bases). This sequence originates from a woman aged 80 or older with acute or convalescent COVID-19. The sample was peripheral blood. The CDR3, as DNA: TGTGCCAGCTTGTCGTCCAGGGAAGAGACCCAGTACTTC. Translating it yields CASLSSREETQYF.